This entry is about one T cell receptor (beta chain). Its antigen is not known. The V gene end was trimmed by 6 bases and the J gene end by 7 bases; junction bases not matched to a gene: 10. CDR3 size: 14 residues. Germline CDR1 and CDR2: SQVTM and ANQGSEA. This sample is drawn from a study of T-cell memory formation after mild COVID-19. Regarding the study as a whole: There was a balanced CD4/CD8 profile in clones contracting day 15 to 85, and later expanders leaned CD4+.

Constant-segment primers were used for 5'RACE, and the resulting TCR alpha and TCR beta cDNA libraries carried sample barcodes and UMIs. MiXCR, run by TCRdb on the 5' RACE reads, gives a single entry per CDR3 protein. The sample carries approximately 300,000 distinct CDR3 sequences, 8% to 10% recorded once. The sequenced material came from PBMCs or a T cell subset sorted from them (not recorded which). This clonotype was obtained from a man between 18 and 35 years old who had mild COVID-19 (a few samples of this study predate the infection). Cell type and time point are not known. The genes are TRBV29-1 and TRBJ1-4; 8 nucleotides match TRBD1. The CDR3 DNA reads TGCAGCGTGGGCCGGGACAGGTCTACTGAAAAACTGTTTTTT. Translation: CSVGRDRSTEKLFF.